This T cell receptor (beta chain) was obtained from a study of blood T cell repertoires in COVID-19. This clone was found many times. Data came from immunoSEQ multiplex PCR; TCRdb stores just in-frame clones and leaves some out. The repertoire includes around 300,000 clones, roughly 84% of them detected once, and 1% sits in the top ten. Sequencing input: peripheral blood. This clonotype originated in a middle-aged man with active or convalescent COVID-19.

The CDR3 reads CASRTGYSTDTQYF. DNA for the CDR3: TGTGCCAGCAGAACAGGGTATAGCACAGATACGCAGTATTTT. This chain connects TRBV6-5 to TRBJ2-3; D might be TRBD1 (6 bases). With 6 bases removed from V and 0 bases from J, the gap between germline ends came to 10 bases. The germline gives CDR1 MNHEY, CDR2 SVGAGI. This CDR3 region has 14 residues.